These 26 T cell receptor beta chains originate from one sample sequenced in a study of HIV-infected patients and healthy controls. TCRdb re-called the 5' RACE reads with MiXCR, one entry per CDR3 protein. The top ten hold 33% of the sample, which has 18,000 or so distinct CDR3 sequences, roughly a fifth seen once. Material: CD8+ T cells from blood. The receptors were gathered from a human donor in good health.

This clonotype has at least ten counts. V and J are TRBV9 and TRBJ1-6; D unresolved. V shed 6 bases and J shed 1 base, with 8 bases lying between them. This CDR3 has 14 residues. The germline gives CDR1 SGDLS, CDR2 YYNGEE. The CDR3 bases are TGTGCCAGCAATCTTGGGTCCTATAATTCACCCCTCCACTTT. Its translation: CASNLGSYNSPLHF.

The chain has TRBV6-2 or TRBV6-3 and TRBJ1-1; D ambiguous. The CDR3 contains 14 residues. Germline CDR1 is MNHEY and CDR2 is SVGEGT. The germline V and J ends were trimmed by 3 bases and 2 bases, with 10 bases remaining between them. CDR3 bases: TGTGCCAGCAGTTATATGGGATTAAACACTGAAGCTTTCTTT. It yields the protein CASSYMGLNTEAFF.

This clonotype is deemed medium-sized (0.01 to 0.1%). The J gene is TRBJ1-2, the V gene TRBV6-1; maybe TRBD1 (5 bases). Germline V gives CDR1 MNHNS, CDR2 SASEGT. The CDR3 length is 15 residues. V was trimmed by 4 bases and J by 2 bases, leaving 14 bases between them. CDR3 in amino acids: CASSALAGANYGYTF. Here the CDR3 DNA reads TGTGCCAGCAGTGCCCTGGCCGGGGCCAACTATGGCTACACCTTC.

This rearrangement joins TRBV7-9 to TRBJ2-7; D might be TRBD1 (6 bases). Germline CDR1 SEHNR, CDR2 FQNEAQ (reference sequence). V lost 4 bases to trimming and J lost 4 bases, with 17 bases between them. The CDR3 totals 15 residues. The DNA for the CDR3 is TGTGCCAGCAGCTCCATTCCCGACAGGAGGTACGAGCAGTACTTC. It codes for CASSSIPDRRYEQYF.

This chain uses TRBV12-3 or TRBV12-4 with TRBJ1-4; D is undetermined. V was shortened by 5 bases and J by 3 bases, with 13 bases between the two germline ends. This CDR3 comprises 15 residues. The CDR3 nucleotides are TGTGCCAGCAGTCGTGCGGGCAGCTCTAATGAAAAACTGTTTTTT. Encoded protein: CASSRAGSSNEKLFF.

Note on this clonotype: A single base separates this from a much larger clone, so it may be a read error. The chain links TRBV7-9 to TRBJ1-5; no definite D call. This CDR3 comprises 14 residues. Germline V gives CDR1 SEHNR, CDR2 FQNEAQ (reference sequence). This CDR3 reads CVSSLADVGQPQHF. The CDR3 DNA sequence: TGTGTCAGCAGCTTAGCGGACGTCGGCCAGCCCCAGCATTTT.

The chain is built from TRBV2 and TRBJ1-4; no definite D call. This CDR3 contains 11 residues. Germline loops: CDR1 SNHLY, CDR2 FYNNEI. Trimming removed 8 bases at V and 6 bases at J, with 7 bases between. Written as DNA, the CDR3 is TGTGCCAGCTGGTCGGATGAAAAACTGTTTTTT. Its protein is CASWSDEKLFF.

The genes are TRBV6-4 and TRBJ1-1; D remains ambiguous. V shed 3 bases and J shed 5 bases, with 16 bases lying between them. Germline loops: CDR1 MRHNA, CDR2 SNTAGT. The CDR3 is 15 residues long. The CDR3 nucleotides read TGTGCCAGCAGTGAAGGTGGAGACATCGGGACTGAAGCTTTCTTT. Translated: CASSEGGDIGTEAFF.

This clonotype was found a few times. V usage is TRBV29-1 and J usage is TRBJ1-2; 10 positions match TRBD1. The J segment lost 5 bases and the V segment lost 1 base, leaving 1 base of the junction unmatched. The CDR3 consists of 13 residues. Germline values: CDR1 SQVTM, CDR2 ANQGSEA. CDR3: CSVEGQGAYGYTF. CDR3 DNA: TGCAGCGTTGAAGGACAGGGGGCATATGGCTACACCTTC.

This clonotype came up once. The chain combines TRBV29-1 with TRBJ2-3; 11 nucleotides align to TRBD2. The V gene end was trimmed by 4 bases and the J gene end by 0 bases; junction bases not matched to a gene: 6. The CDR3 is 16 residues long. Germline lookup yields CDR1 SQVTM and CDR2 ANQGSEA. The CDR3 DNA follows: TGCAGCGTTGTGGGGACTAGCGGTGCTAGCACAGATACGCAGTATTTT. Translating gives CSVVGTSGASTDTQYF.

This clonotype has just a few counts. The chain joins TRBV12-3 or TRBV12-4 to TRBJ1-1; no reliable D call. Trimming left V 4 bases short and J 4 bases short, with 7 bases between. This CDR3 comprises 12 residues. The CDR3 nucleotides are TGTGCCAGCAGTTCTCCAGGCACTGAAGCTTTCTTT. Its protein product is CASSSPGTEAFF.

A few counts support this clonotype. The rearrangement links TRBV7-9 to TRBJ2-1; 9 positions agree with TRBD2. V lost 5 bases to trimming and J lost 6 bases; unmatched junction nucleotides: 5. The CDR3 loop spans 14 amino acids. Germline values: CDR1 SEHNR, CDR2 FQNEAQ (reference sequence). CDR3 region: CASSQLAGFNEQFF. In nucleotides, the CDR3 is TGTGCCAGCAGCCAGCTAGCGGGGTTCAATGAGCAGTTCTTC.

The rearrangement joins TRBV3-1 to TRBJ2-7; no definite D call. Trimming shortened V by 0 bases and J by 0 bases, and 12 bases separated the two germline ends. Germline CDR1 LGHDT, CDR2 YNNKEL (reference sequence). The CDR3 runs 16 residues. The CDR3 sequence: CASSQDFPMDSYEQYF. As DNA, the CDR3 is TGTGCCAGCAGCCAAGATTTCCCCATGGACTCCTACGAGCAGTACTTC.

The chain uses TRBV7-9 and TRBJ1-1; no definite D call. CDR3 length equals 12 residues. From germline, CDR1 is SEHNR and CDR2 FQNEAQ (reference sequence). The V and J ends lost 1 base and 5 bases respectively, with 5 bases between them. CDR3 in amino acids: CASSLDWTEAFF. For the CDR3, the DNA is TGTGCCAGCAGCTTAGACTGGACTGAAGCTTTCTTT.

Ten or more counts support this clonotype. The gene calls are TRBV6-5 and TRBJ1-6; TRBD1 aligns across 10 bases. The CDR3 spans 17 residues. The germline gives CDR1 MNHEY, CDR2 SVGAGI. Unmatched junction bases numbered 6, after V lost 1 base and J lost 6 bases. CDR3 DNA sequence: TGTGCCAGCAGTTACTTTTATGGGACAGGGGTTAATTCACCCCTCCACTTT. Protein sequence: CASSYFYGTGVNSPLHF.

This clonotype appeared a few times. The V gene is TRBV12-3 or TRBV12-4, the J gene TRBJ1-2; D unclear. The CDR3 extends over 15 amino acids. V lost 0 bases to trimming and J lost 1 base, with 9 bases between them. CDR3 in DNA: TGTGCCAGCAGTTTAGCCAAGGGCGTTAACTATGGCTACACCTTC. This encodes CASSLAKGVNYGYTF.

The V gene is TRBV7-8, the J gene TRBJ2-7; 9 bases agree with TRBD2. With 5 bases clipped from V and 5 bases from J, the junction kept 7 bases outside the gene matches. Looked up from germline, CDR1 is SGHVS and CDR2 is FQNEAQ. The CDR3 is 14 amino acids. The CDR3 region has the DNA TGTGCCAGCAGCCCCCCCGGGACTAGCCACGAGCAGTACTTC. Amino acids: CASSPPGTSHEQYF.

This clonotype appeared many times. The chain uses TRBV28 and TRBJ2-3, with 8 nucleotides matching TRBD2. CDR3 length: 15 amino acids. The germline CDR1 and CDR2 sequences are MDHEN and SYDVKM. V lost 6 bases and J lost 1; bases outside the gene matches: 6. The chain's CDR3 is CASRIRAGGTDTQYF. For the CDR3, the DNA is TGTGCCAGCAGGATTCGAGCGGGAGGCACAGATACGCAGTATTTT. The full variable domain, rest sourced from reference TRBV28 and TRBJ2-3, is DVKVTQSSRYLVKRTGEKVFLECVQDMDHENMFWYRQDPGLGLRLIYFSYDVKMKEKGDIPEGYSVSREKKERFSLILESASTNQTSMYLCASRIRAGGTDTQYFGPGTRLTVL.

The genes are TRBV20-1 and TRBJ2-7, with 11 bases lining up with TRBD2. The CDR3 is 15 amino acids. J lost 6 bases, V lost 3 bases, and 10 bases had no gene match. Germline V gives CDR1 DFQATT, CDR2 SNEGSKA (reference sequence). The CDR3 loop reads CSARGTTSGTVEQYF. The CDR3 nucleotides read TGCAGTGCTAGGGGGACGACTAGCGGGACCGTCGAGCAGTACTTC.

This clonotype was detected ten times or more. The junction departs from the called germline gene at one end, perhaps through a read error. The chain joins TRBV7-7 to TRBJ2-7, with TRBD2 matching 7 bases. Germline V CDR1 and CDR2: SSHAT, FNYEAQ (reference sequence). The CDR3 sequence is 14 residues long. In nucleotides, the CDR3 is TGTGCTAGCAGCTTAGAGGGAGGGGACTACGAGCAGTACTTC. It yields the protein CASSLEGGDYEQYF.

This clonotype has just a few counts. This chain links TRBV5-1 with TRBJ2-2; no reliable D call. This CDR3 has 15 residues. Germline lookup yields CDR1 SGHRS and CDR2 YFSETQ. With 2 bases removed from V and 0 bases from J, the gap between germline ends came to 8 bases. CDR3 loop: CASSLGNANTGELFF. CDR3 nucleotide sequence: TGCGCCAGCAGCTTAGGGAATGCGAACACCGGGGAGCTGTTTTTT. Full variable domain (rest looked up from reference TRBV5-1 and TRBJ2-2): KAGVTQTPRYLIKTRGQQVTLSCSPISGHRSVSWYQQTPGQGLQFLFEYFSETQRNKGNFPGRFSGRQFSNSRSEMNVSTLELGDSALYLCASSLGNANTGELFFGEGSRLTVL.

This clonotype was recorded many times. V usage is TRBV10-3 and J usage is TRBJ2-7, with a weak D call TRBD2 (6 bases). The CDR3 loop spans 14 amino acids. The V gene's germline CDR1 is ENHRY and CDR2 SYGVKD. The ends were cut back, 2 bases at V and 8 bases at J, with 16 bases in the middle. The CDR3 DNA follows: TGTGCCATCAGTGAGGACGGACTACTTTTCAAGCAGTACTTC. This translates into CAISEDGLLFKQYF.

The chain combines TRBV24-1 with TRBJ2-2, with 7 bases identical to TRBD2. Per the germline V gene, CDR1 is KGHDR and CDR2 is SFDVKD. The CDR3 runs to 17 residues. V shed 6 bases, J shed 4 bases, and the junction held 13 bases outside the gene matches. The CDR3 bases are TGTGCCACCAGTCTAACGGGGGGTATTCGTATCACCGGGGAGCTGTTTTTT. It translates to CATSLTGGIRITGELFF.

This clonotype was seen more than once but under ten times. The rearrangement uses TRBV19 and TRBJ1-6; a possible D gene is TRBD1 (6 bases). This CDR3 comprises 15 residues. V shed 7 bases and J shed 4 bases, with 14 bases lying between them. CDR1 is LNHDA and CDR2 is SQIVND in the germline V gene (reference sequence). CDR3 coding DNA: TGTGCCAGTACCCACAGCGGGACATATAATTCACCCCTCCACTTT. As protein: CASTHSGTYNSPLHF.

In its sample, this clonotype was seen a few times. The chain carries TRBV9 and TRBJ2-5; D gene unclear. The CDR3 loop spans 15 amino acids. Germline CDR1 reads SGDLS; CDR2 reads YYNGEE. V lost 0 bases and J 5 bases, leaving 14 bases between the germline ends. The CDR3 here is CASSVGELMGETQYF. The CDR3 DNA is TGTGCCAGCAGCGTAGGCGAGCTTATGGGGGAGACCCAGTACTTC.

There are a few counts of this clonotype. V is TRBV9 and J is TRBJ2-1; D perhaps matches TRBD1 (6 bases). This CDR3 is 15 amino acids long. V lost 0 bases and J lost 7, with 14 bases in between. Germline CDR1 is SGDLS and CDR2 is YYNGEE. CDR3 residues: CASSVAGARGNEQFF. CDR3 DNA: TGTGCCAGCAGCGTAGCAGGGGCTAGGGGGAATGAGCAGTTCTTC. Filled out from reference TRBV9 and TRBJ2-1, the complete variable domain reads DSGVTQTPKHLITATGQRVTLRCSPRSGDLSVYWYQQSLDQGLQFLIQYYNGEERAKGNILERFSAQQFPDLHSELNLSSLELGDSALYFCASSVAGARGNEQFFGPGTRLTVL.